The 21 T cell receptor beta chains given below trace back to one sample, sequenced in a study of cytomegalovirus exposure and HLA in healthy donors. The PCR used 60 Vbeta and 13 Jbeta primers. Assay: immunoSEQ multiplex PCR; the TCRdb copy retains only in-frame clones and omits some. The sample lists 78,000 or so clones, under 65% occurring once. The sample taken for sequencing was PBMCs. The receptors derive from a male donor in good health and CMV-seropositive.

V and J are TRBV5-5 and TRBJ1-5; TRBD1 matches 7 bases. This CDR3 contains 15 residues. The J segment lost 0 bases and the V segment lost 4 bases, leaving 4 bases of the junction unmatched. Germline V gene lookup returns CDR1 SGHKS and CDR2 YYEKEE (reference sequence). The CDR3 DNA follows: TGTGCCAGCAGCCATACAGGGGATAGCAATCAGCCCCAGCATTTT. Its protein is CASSHTGDSNQPQHF.

This clone was detected a few times. The chain carries TRBV5-1 and TRBJ2-2, with D maybe TRBD2 (7 bases). CDR1 and CDR2 from the germline V gene are SGHRS and YFSETQ. Deletions cut 0 bases from V and 5 bases from J, with 14 bases between. The CDR3 totals 16 residues. The CDR3 DNA sequence: TGCGCCAGCAGCTTGGGGCGGGGGCAGAGGACCGGGGAGCTGTTTTTT. It encodes CASSLGRGQRTGELFF.

The chain links TRBV28 to TRBJ2-5, with 7 bases that match TRBD2. Germline trimming cut 2 bases from V and 5 bases from J; bases unmatched to any gene: 11. This CDR3 region has 16 residues. Per the germline V gene, CDR1 is MDHEN and CDR2 is SYDVKM. For the CDR3, the DNA is TGTGCCAGCAGTTTAAAGCGGGGACCTTTCCGGGAGACCCAGTACTTC. It encodes CASSLKRGPFRETQYF.

The CDR3 DNA reads TGTGCCAGCAGCTTGGGGACTTTGAGCTCCTACGAGCAGTACTTC. This translates into CASSLGTLSSYEQYF. The gene calls are TRBV5-4 and TRBJ2-7, with a weak D call TRBD2 (5 bases). Germline V lookup: CDR1 SGHNT, CDR2 YYREEE (reference sequence). This CDR3 comprises 15 residues. The ends were cut back, 0 bases at V and 0 bases at J, with 10 bases in the middle.

The rearrangement uses TRBV5-4 and TRBJ1-2, with 10 nucleotides matching TRBD1. There are 12 residues in the CDR3. V shed 9 bases and J 8 bases; nucleotides not matched to a gene: 7. Germline CDR1 reads SGHNT; CDR2 reads YYREEE (reference sequence). CDR3 nucleotides: TGTGCCACCCAGGACAGGGGGAACGGCTACACCTTC. This codes for CATQDRGNGYTF. Full variable domain (rest looked up from reference TRBV5-4 and TRBJ1-2): ETGVTQSPTHLIKTRGQQVTLRCSSQSGHNTVSWYQQALGQGPQFIFQYYREEENGRGNFPPRFSGLQFPNYSSELNVNALELDDSALYLCATQDRGNGYTFGSGTRLTVV.

V gene TRBV6-1 combines with J gene TRBJ2-1, with 8 bases fitting TRBD2. The CDR3 has 15 amino acids. After removal of 3 bases from V and 8 bases from J, the junction contained 9 bases not matched to a gene. The germline gives CDR1 MNHNS, CDR2 SASEGT. The CDR3 sequence: CASSDGLAVVHEQFF. The CDR3 DNA follows: TGTGCCAGCAGTGACGGACTAGCAGTAGTACATGAGCAGTTCTTC.

This chain joins TRBV27 and TRBJ2-5; TRBD1 is a possible D gene (5 bases). Germline V gives CDR1 MNHEY, CDR2 SMNVEV (reference sequence). Between the trimmed V and J ends, which lost 0 bases and 3 bases, there was a span of 8 bases. The CDR3 consists of 14 residues. The CDR3 loop reads CASSLSLGEETQYF. CDR3 nucleotides: TGTGCCAGCAGTTTATCGCTAGGGGAAGAGACCCAGTACTTC.

The table lists this clone with many counts. The V call is TRBV4-3, the J call TRBJ2-4, with D perhaps matching TRBD2 (6 bases). The V gene's germline CDR1 is LGHNA and CDR2 YSLEER. The CDR3 loop spans 15 amino acids. Trimming removed 3 bases from V and 6 bases from J, with 15 bases in between. The CDR3 coding sequence is TGCGCCAGCAGCCACAGCCAGGAGGGAAGAAACATTCAGTACTTC. Translation: CASSHSQEGRNIQYF.

The rearrangement links TRBV10-3 to TRBJ1-5; D is possibly TRBD1 (5 bases). V lost 6 bases, J lost 7 bases, and 13 bases lay in between. Germline-derived CDR1 and CDR2 are ENHRY and SYGVKD. CDR3 length: 13 amino acids. The CDR3 region has the DNA TGTGCCATCAGGGGGGGGAGAGAACAGCCCCAGCATTTT. It codes for CAIRGGREQPQHF.

CDR3 loop: CASSLIGGGTEAFF. CDR3 in DNA: TGTGCCAGCAGCTTAATTGGGGGAGGCACTGAAGCTTTCTTT. This sequence joins TRBV7-3 and TRBJ1-1, with D perhaps matching TRBD1 (5 bases). CDR1 and CDR2 (germline): SGHTA, FQGTGA. This CDR3 region has 14 residues. The V end was cut by 1 base, the J end by 4 bases, with 10 bases between. The complete variable domain, with remaining parts taken from reference TRBV7-3 and TRBJ1-1, reads GAGVSQTPSNKVTEKGKYVELRCDPISGHTALYWYRQSLGQGPEFLIYFQGTGAADDSGLPNDRFFAVRPEGSVSTLKIQRTERGDSAVYLCASSLIGGGTEAFFGQGTRLTVV.

The chain uses TRBV29-1 and TRBJ1-3; D remains unclear. Trimming cost V 7 bases and J 0 bases, with 7 bases left between them. Germline assignment: CDR1 SQVTM and CDR2 ANQGSEA. The length of the CDR3 is 12 residues. The CDR3 spells CSAVHSGNTIYF. The CDR3 DNA reads as TGCAGCGCCGTACACTCTGGAAACACCATATATTTT.

The chain uses TRBV30 and TRBJ2-2; weak D call: TRBD2 (5 bases). CDR1 is GTSNPN, CDR2 SVGIG, per germline (reference sequence). Deletions cut 0 bases from V and 6 bases from J, with 5 bases between. The length of the CDR3 is 12 residues. In DNA form, the CDR3 reads TGTGCCTGGAGTGTACTAGCCGGGGAGCTGTTTTTT. It translates to CAWSVLAGELFF.

This rearrangement joins TRBV5-6 to TRBJ2-5, with 7 bases matching TRBD1. This CDR3 has 13 residues. The trim removed 4 bases at V and 4 bases at J, leaving 4 bases unmatched. Germline CDR1 and CDR2: SGHDT and YYEEEE. CDR3 bases: TGTGCCAGCAGCCCCAACAGGGGAGAGACCCAGTACTTC. Its translation: CASSPNRGETQYF.

V is TRBV29-1 and J is TRBJ2-3, with a possible D match to TRBD2 (7 bases). The V gene's germline CDR1 is SQVTM and CDR2 ANQGSEA. Between the trimmed V and J ends, which lost 6 bases and 2 bases, there was a span of 18 bases. The CDR3 covers 15 residues. The CDR3 loop is CSVASRGGPTDTQYF. The CDR3 bases are TGCAGCGTCGCCTCTAGGGGGGGCCCCACAGATACGCAGTATTTT.

Written as DNA, the CDR3 is TGTGCCATCAGTAGCCTAGCGGAGGGGGAGACCCAGTACTTC. Protein product: CAISSLAEGETQYF. The rearrangement joins TRBV10-3 to TRBJ2-5; 7 nucleotides line up with TRBD2. The CDR3 is 14 residues long. Germline V gene lookup returns CDR1 ENHRY and CDR2 SYGVKD. V dropped 5 bases and J dropped 5; count of bases not matched to a gene: 8.

V gene TRBV27 combines with J gene TRBJ2-7; D gene ambiguous. The CDR3 sequence is 15 residues long. Trimming took off 2 bases at V and 0 bases at J, with 11 bases between the two ends. The germline V gene has CDR1 MNHEY and CDR2 SMNVEV (reference sequence). The CDR3 DNA follows: TGTGCCAGCAGTTTAGGGCCTGGCCACTCCTACGAGCAGTACTTC. Residues: CASSLGPGHSYEQYF.

The rearrangement joins TRBV7-9 to TRBJ2-5, with D maybe TRBD2 (6 bases). This CDR3 has 12 residues. V shed 8 bases and J shed 5 bases, with 12 bases lying between them. From germline, CDR1 is SEHNR and CDR2 FQNEAQ (reference sequence). The CDR3 loop reads CASRRGDETQYF. CDR3 bases: TGTGCCAGCCGCCGCGGGGATGAGACCCAGTACTTC.

In nucleotides, the CDR3 is TGTGCCAGCAGTTTAGCAGCTGGGGCCAACGTCCTGACTTTC. This translates into CASSLAAGANVLTF. The chain combines TRBV28 with TRBJ2-6; D is ambiguous. The CDR3 is 14 residues long. Trimming pared 2 bases from V and 2 bases from J, leaving 4 bases between. The germline CDR1 and CDR2 sequences are MDHEN and SYDVKM.

The chain joins TRBV5-8 to TRBJ2-5, with a tentative D call TRBD2 (6 bases). Germline CDR1 is SGHTS and CDR2 is YDEGEE. CDR3 length: 14 residues. Trimming removed 4 bases from V and 4 bases from J, with 14 bases in between. The CDR3 sequence is CASSAGTARETQYF. CDR3 bases: TGTGCCAGCAGCGCGGGGACCGCAAGAGAGACCCAGTACTTC.

This sequence joins TRBV30 and TRBJ1-6; possible D gene TRBD1, 5 bases. Germline loops: CDR1 GTSNPN, CDR2 SVGIG (reference sequence). Trimming removed 8 bases at V and 9 bases at J, with 8 bases between. The CDR3 totals 10 residues. CDR3: CALGGSPLHF. The CDR3 nucleotides read TGTGCCCTCGGGGGTTCACCCCTCCACTTT.

This chain links TRBV28 with TRBJ2-5, with 8 bases aligning to TRBD1. There are 14 residues in the CDR3. Per the germline V gene, CDR1 is MDHEN and CDR2 is SYDVKM. V was pared by 4 bases and J by 5 bases, with 6 bases of the junction left unmatched. In DNA, the CDR3 is TGTGCCAGCAGTTCTCAGGGGGCGATGGAGACCCAGTACTTC. It is translated as CASSSQGAMETQYF.